This passage covers 15 T cell receptor beta chains from one sample sequenced in a study of Tregs in tolerant kidney transplant recipients (dated by TCRdb to the late 2010s). Receptor amplification or capture employed the immunoSEQ multiplex PCR assay. TCRdb carries this immuneACCESS record with in-frame sequences only. Its versions omit some clonotypes, under half of them owing to an unresolved V gene in the studies checked, with the rest unexplained. The sample table records roughly 120,000 clones; 92% of these occur just once. The ten largest clones represent more than 0.5% of the sample. The sequencing sample was made of CD4+ T cells from blood. The source is a human donor in good health.

The chain employs TRBV5-1 and TRBJ2-1; D tentatively reads TRBD1 or TRBD2 (6 bases each). The germline gives CDR1 SGHRS, CDR2 YFSETQ. The CDR3 covers 13 residues. Trimming removed 0 bases at V and 9 bases at J, with 10 bases between. This CDR3 is CASSLVGGREQFF. In DNA form, the CDR3 reads TGCGCCAGCAGCTTGGTTGGGGGGCGTGAGCAGTTCTTC.

The chain carries TRBV19 and TRBJ1-4, with 9 bases identical to TRBD1. J gave up 8 bases and V 5 bases, and 9 bases lay outside the gene matches. The CDR3 spans 15 residues. CDR1 LNHDA and CDR2 SQIVND come from the germline V gene (reference sequence). The CDR3 reads CASSFSGTGLEKLFF. The CDR3 coding sequence is TGTGCCAGTAGTTTCTCCGGGACAGGGCTGGAAAAACTGTTTTTT.

This rearrangement joins TRBV5-1 to TRBJ2-5; the D gene could be TRBD1 or TRBD2 (5 bases each). Trimming took 2 bases from V and 5 from J, leaving 10 bases between them. Germline V gene sequence: CDR1 SGHRS, CDR2 YFSETQ. CDR3 length: 13 residues. CDR3 bases: TGCGCCAGCAGCTTAGGTGGGGGTGAGACCCAGTACTTC. This translates into CASSLGGGETQYF.

The V call is TRBV5-1, the J call TRBJ2-3; no clear D gene. From germline, CDR1 is SGHRS and CDR2 YFSETQ. Trimming stripped 1 base from V and 2 bases from J, with 8 bases between. CDR3 size: 14 residues. The CDR3 here is CASSLQFATDTQYF. CDR3 nucleotide sequence: TGCGCCAGCAGCTTGCAGTTTGCCACAGATACGCAGTATTTT. Drawing the rest from reference TRBV5-1 and TRBJ2-3, the complete variable domain is KAGVTQTPRYLIKTRGQQVTLSCSPISGHRSVSWYQQTPGQGLQFLFEYFSETQRNKGNFPGRFSGRQFSNSRSEMNVSTLELGDSALYLCASSLQFATDTQYFGPGTRLTVL.

The V call is TRBV10-1, the J call TRBJ2-2; D possibly matches TRBD1 or TRBD2 (5 bases each). The V end lost 3 bases, the J end lost 0 bases, and 11 bases lay between the germline ends. Germline values: CDR1 WNHNN, CDR2 SYGVQD (reference sequence). The CDR3 is made up of 16 amino acids. The chain's CDR3 is CASSEIGAPNTGELFF. The CDR3 region has the DNA TGCGCCAGCAGTGAAATCGGGGCACCGAACACCGGGGAGCTGTTTTTT.

Remarks on this clone: The same CDR3 arises from other DNA sequences in this sample as well. This chain links TRBV29-1 with TRBJ1-2; D might be TRBD1 (5 bases). Germline V gene lookup returns CDR1 SQVTM and CDR2 ANQGSEA. CDR3 size: 12 residues. V was pared by 4 bases and J by 2 bases, with 8 bases between. The CDR3 region has the DNA TGCAGCGTTGGGGGCGGCAACTATGGCTACACCTTC. Its protein is CSVGGGNYGYTF.

V and J are TRBV5-5 and TRBJ1-2; D may be TRBD1 (5 bases). The germline V and J ends were trimmed by 3 bases and 4 bases, with 10 bases remaining between them. This CDR3 has 13 amino acids. Germline CDR1 reads SGHKS; CDR2 reads YYEKEE (reference sequence). The CDR3 DNA reads TGTGCCAGCAGCTCAGGGTCCGTCTATGGCTACACCTTC. It yields the protein CASSSGSVYGYTF.

The chain is built from TRBV5-1 and TRBJ2-7; TRBD1 might be the D (6 bases). The length of the CDR3 is 15 residues. The V and J ends lost 4 bases and 2 bases respectively, with 16 bases between them. Germline V gives CDR1 SGHRS, CDR2 YFSETQ. This chain's CDR3 is CASSQGTTSAYEQYF. The CDR3 DNA is TGCGCCAGCAGCCAAGGGACAACGAGCGCCTACGAGCAGTACTTC.

This chain links TRBV9 with TRBJ2-2; a weak D match, TRBD1 (5 bases). In germline, CDR1 is SGDLS, CDR2 YYNGEE. Trimming cost V 0 bases and J 7 bases, with 13 bases left between them. The CDR3 has 15 amino acids. CDR3 in amino acids: CASSVAPSRGGELFF. The CDR3 bases are TGTGCCAGCAGCGTAGCCCCTAGTAGGGGCGGGGAGCTGTTTTTT.

The genes are TRBV5-5 and TRBJ2-1, with 12 bases lining up with TRBD2. V shed 7 bases and J 6 bases; nucleotides not matched to a gene: 11. Germline V gene data show CDR1 as SGHKS and CDR2 as YYEKEE (reference sequence). The CDR3 contains 16 residues. CDR3 amino acids: CASSSFSSGGANEQFF. The CDR3 DNA reads TGTGCCAGCTCCTCCTTTTCTAGCGGGGGGGCCAATGAGCAGTTCTTC.

The chain combines TRBV7-2 with TRBJ2-1; 9 positions agree with TRBD1. Germline V lookup: CDR1 SGHTA, CDR2 FQGNSA. This CDR3 spans 14 amino acids. The ends lost 5 bases at V and 8 bases at J; junction bases unmatched: 7. DNA of the CDR3: TGTGCCAGCAGCCCCGGACAGGGGTACTATGAGCAGTTCTTC. Translating gives CASSPGQGYYEQFF.

V gene TRBV7-6 combines with J gene TRBJ1-2; possible D gene TRBD1, 5 bases. V lost 6 bases and J lost 4, with 18 bases in between. The CDR3 contains 15 residues. In germline, CDR1 is SGHVS, CDR2 FNYEAQ. The CDR3: CASSLTPGRSYGYTF. CDR3 in DNA: TGTGCCAGCAGTTTAACACCGGGACGGAGCTATGGCTACACCTTC.

The chain couples TRBV5-4 to TRBJ1-6; D gene uncertain. Germline V gene sequence: CDR1 SGHNT, CDR2 YYREEE (reference sequence). The CDR3 extends over 15 amino acids. Trimming left V 0 bases short and J 7 bases short, with 11 bases between. This CDR3 reads CASSLGAVPNSPLHF. The CDR3 DNA reads TGTGCCAGCAGCTTGGGGGCCGTGCCAAATTCACCCCTCCACTTT.

V and J are TRBV19 and TRBJ2-1; tentatively, D is TRBD2 (6 bases). The V gene's germline CDR1 is LNHDA and CDR2 SQIVND (reference sequence). Trimming took off 6 bases at V and 0 bases at J, with 15 bases between the two ends. The length of the CDR3 is 16 residues. The CDR3: CASSLWDWSSYNEQFF. In DNA form, the CDR3 reads TGTGCCAGTAGCCTCTGGGACTGGAGCTCCTACAATGAGCAGTTCTTC.

V gene TRBV6-6 combines with J gene TRBJ2-5; 8 positions match TRBD1. V was clipped by 2 bases and J by 5 bases; unmatched bases: 10. CDR1 and CDR2 from the germline V gene are MNHNY and SVGAGI (reference sequence). The CDR3 has 16 amino acids. The CDR3 DNA is TGTGCCAGCAGTTACACCAACCGACAGGGGACGGAGACCCAGTACTTC. Amino acid sequence: CASSYTNRQGTETQYF.